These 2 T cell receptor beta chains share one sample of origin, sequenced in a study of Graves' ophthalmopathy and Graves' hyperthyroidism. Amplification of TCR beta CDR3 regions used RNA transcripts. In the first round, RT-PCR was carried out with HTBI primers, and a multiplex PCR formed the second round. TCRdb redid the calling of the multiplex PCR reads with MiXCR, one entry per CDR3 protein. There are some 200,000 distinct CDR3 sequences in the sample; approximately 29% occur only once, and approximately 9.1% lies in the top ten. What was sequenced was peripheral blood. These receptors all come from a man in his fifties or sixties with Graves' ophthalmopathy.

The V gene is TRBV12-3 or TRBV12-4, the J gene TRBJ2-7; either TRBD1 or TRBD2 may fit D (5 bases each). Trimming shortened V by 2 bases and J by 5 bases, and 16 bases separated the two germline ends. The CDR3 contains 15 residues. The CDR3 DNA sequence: TGTGCCAGCAGTTTATCGGGACCCCGGGTGGACGAGCAGTACTTC. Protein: CASSLSGPRVDEQYF.

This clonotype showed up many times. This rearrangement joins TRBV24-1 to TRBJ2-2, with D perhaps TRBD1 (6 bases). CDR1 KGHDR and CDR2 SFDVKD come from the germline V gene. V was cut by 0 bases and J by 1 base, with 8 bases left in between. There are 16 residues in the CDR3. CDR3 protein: CATSDLATGNTGELFF. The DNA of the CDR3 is TGTGCCACCAGTGATTTGGCGACAGGGAACACCGGGGAGCTGTTTTTT.